The clone carrying this TCR beta chain was seen only once. Trimming at V came to 6 bases and at J to 1 base, leaving 8 bases not matched to a gene. The CDR3 is 15 amino acids. Per the germline V gene, CDR1 is MNHEY and CDR2 is SVGAGI. This sample is part of a study of blood T cell repertoires in COVID-19. Turning to the study itself: Material from acute and convalescent COVID-19 was sourced from the United States, Italy and Spain. Sample material is recorded as cDNA or gDNA derived from T cells, B-cell-depleted T cells, or PBMCs.

Using immunoSEQ multiplex PCR, the repertoire was profiled, and TCRdb retains in-frame clones only, with some absent. The sample lists roughly 190,000 clones; about 88% were seen once. The sequencing input was peripheral blood. The chain couples TRBV6-5 to TRBJ2-5; 7 nucleotides match TRBD2. This TCR came from a middle-aged man with active or convalescent COVID-19. This CDR3 reads CASRPSGKSQETQYF. CDR3 in DNA: TGTGCCAGCAGACCCAGCGGGAAATCCCAAGAGACCCAGTACTTC.